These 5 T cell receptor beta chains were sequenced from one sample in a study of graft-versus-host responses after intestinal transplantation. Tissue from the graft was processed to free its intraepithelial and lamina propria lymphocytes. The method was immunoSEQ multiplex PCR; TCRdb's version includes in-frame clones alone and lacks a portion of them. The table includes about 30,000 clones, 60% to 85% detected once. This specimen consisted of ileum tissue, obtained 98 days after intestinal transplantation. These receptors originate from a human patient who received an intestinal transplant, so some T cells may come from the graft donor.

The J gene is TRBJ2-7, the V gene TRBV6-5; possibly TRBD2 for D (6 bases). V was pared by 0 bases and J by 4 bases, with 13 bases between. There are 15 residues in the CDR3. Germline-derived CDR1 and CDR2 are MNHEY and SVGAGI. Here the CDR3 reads CASSYSTMGLYEQYF. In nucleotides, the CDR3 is TGTGCCAGCAGTTACTCGACTATGGGACTTTACGAGCAGTACTTC.

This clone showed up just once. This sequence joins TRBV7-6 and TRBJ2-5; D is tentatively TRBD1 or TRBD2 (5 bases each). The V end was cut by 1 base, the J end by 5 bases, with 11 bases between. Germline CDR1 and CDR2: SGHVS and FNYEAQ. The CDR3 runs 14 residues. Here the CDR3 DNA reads TGTGCCAGCAGCTTAGTTTGGGGGTTGGAGACCCAGTACTTC. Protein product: CASSLVWGLETQYF.

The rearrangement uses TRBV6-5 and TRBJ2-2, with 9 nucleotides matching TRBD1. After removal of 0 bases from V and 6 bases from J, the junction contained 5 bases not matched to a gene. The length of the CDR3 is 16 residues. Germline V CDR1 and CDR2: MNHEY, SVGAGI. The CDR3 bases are TGTGCCAGCAGTTACTCGAATCGGGACAGGGCCGGGGAGCTGTTTTTT. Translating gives CASSYSNRDRAGELFF.

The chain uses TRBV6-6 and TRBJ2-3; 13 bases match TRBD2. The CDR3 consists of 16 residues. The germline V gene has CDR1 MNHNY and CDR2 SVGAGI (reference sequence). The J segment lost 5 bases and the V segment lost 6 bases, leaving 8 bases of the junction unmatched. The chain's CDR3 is CASSPTSGGGRDTQYF. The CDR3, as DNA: TGTGCCAGCAGCCCAACTAGCGGGGGGGGAAGAGATACGCAGTATTTT.

For the CDR3, the DNA is TGTGCCAGCAGCTTATGGGGGACATCCCAGGGCCCTATGAACACTGAAGCTTTCTTT. This translates into CASSLWGTSQGPMNTEAFF. J is TRBJ1-1 and V is TRBV7-9, with D possibly being TRBD1 (6 bases). From germline, CDR1 is SEHNR and CDR2 FQNEAQ (reference sequence). The CDR3 spans 19 residues. With 2 bases removed from V and 0 bases from J, the gap between germline ends came to 22 bases.